This T cell receptor beta chain was retrieved from a study of blood T cell repertoires in COVID-19. The wider study: In each case, the material was cDNA or gDNA derived from T cells, B-cell-depleted T cells, or PBMCs.

Recovered status in Cohort 3 required two negative PCRs, clearance, or symptom resolution. Method: immunoSEQ multiplex PCR; TCRdb's copy keeps in-frame clones and lacks some. The data hold over 350,000 clones, with approximately 87% observed a single time. The CDR3 covers 13 residues. Germline V gene sequence: CDR1 MNHEY, CDR2 SVGAGI. V was clipped by 6 bases and J by 2 bases, with 11 bases between them. The clonotype originates from a woman between 50 and 59 years old who had recovered from COVID-19. V is TRBV6-5 and J is TRBJ2-7; D is possibly TRBD1 (5 bases). Sequenced input: PBMCs or T cells enriched from blood (not recorded which). CDR3 amino acids: CASRKLGPYEQYF. The CDR3 bases are TGTGCCAGCAGAAAGTTGGGGCCCTACGAGCAGTACTTC.